The rows below give T cell receptor beta chains drawn from one sample of a study of immune heterogeneity within non-small cell lung tumors. TCRdb reanalysed the multiplex PCR reads using MiXCR and keeps one entry per CDR3 protein. The sample has about 12,000 distinct CDR3 sequences, about 22% seen once. Sample: lung tumor tissue. The receptors shown here come from a man between 60 and 70 years old with non-small cell lung cancer. The CDR3 runs from the conserved cysteine through the conserved F or W.

V: TRBV11-2; J: TRBJ1-6; CDR3: CASSLGLRRADSPLHF
V: TRBV7-2; J: TRBJ1-5; CDR3: CASSRTLTGYQPQHF
V: TRBV9; J: TRBJ2-1; CDR3: CASSVGGLEDEQFF
V: TRBV11-2; J: TRBJ2-5; CDR3: CASSREGETQYF
V: TRBV28; J: TRBJ2-3; CDR3: CASIPLAGTDTQYF
V: TRBV19; J: TRBJ2-5; CDR3: CASNSGYETQYF
V: TRBV5-5; J: TRBJ1-4; CDR3: CASSITGDNEKLFF
V: TRBV18; J: TRBJ2-7; CDR3: CASTGTGEQYF
V: TRBV4-1; J: TRBJ1-2; CDR3: CASSRDPRTPGGYTF
V: TRBV29-1; J: TRBJ2-2; CDR3: CSVAPTGNTGELFF
V: TRBV6-1; J: TRBJ2-3; CDR3: CASSYGAAYTDTQYF
V: TRBV7-6; J: TRBJ2-1; CDR3: CASSLGTAEQFF
V: TRBV30; J: TRBJ1-4; CDR3: CAWSVQGANEKLFF
V: TRBV3-1; J: TRBJ1-2; CDR3: CASARSGTANYGYTF
V: TRBV3-1; J: TRBJ1-2; CDR3: CASSPLDRPYYGYTF
V: TRBV28; J: TRBJ1-2; CDR3: CASSPWRETGYTF
V: TRBV20-1; J: TRBJ2-3; CDR3: CSARGGGFSTDTQYF
V: TRBV19; J: TRBJ2-7; CDR3: CASGGGDEQYF
V: TRBV10-3; J: TRBJ1-1; CDR3: CAIWGDGTEAFF
V: TRBV6-1; J: TRBJ2-2; CDR3: CASSAGTSGSDTGELFF
V: TRBV6-2/TRBV6-3; J: TRBJ2-7; CDR3: CASSYSAGQTYEQYF
V: TRBV30; J: TRBJ2-5; CDR3: CAWGTSGSGETQYF
V: TRBV4-2; J: TRBJ2-1; CDR3: CASSQDGSSYNEQFF
V: TRBV7-9; J: NA; CDR3: CASSLAWRETQYF
V: TRBV20-1; J: TRBJ2-1; CDR3: CSAEGGANRNEQFF
V: TRBV4-1; J: TRBJ2-3; CDR3: CASSPAPYRLAGGPADTQYF
V: TRBV4-1; J: TRBJ1-3; CDR3: CASSSEDRAGNTIYF
V: TRBV28; J: TRBJ2-3; CDR3: CASSLWTSGREGGDTQYF
V: TRBV2; J: TRBJ1-6; CDR3: CASSNIRDRSYNSPLHF
V: TRBV3-1; J: TRBJ1-1; CDR3: CASSHEGSEAFF
V: TRBV20-1; J: TRBJ2-5; CDR3: CSAEVPGQETQYF
V: TRBV4-1; J: TRBJ1-5; CDR3: CASSQGASGRSSNQPQHF
V: TRBV3-1; J: TRBJ2-5; CDR3: CASSPSGRQETQYF
V: TRBV20-1; J: TRBJ2-7; CDR3: CSASSPRGGEQYF
V: TRBV27; J: TRBJ2-2; CDR3: CASTRIPGSTKSTGELFF
V: TRBV7-3; J: TRBJ2-5; CDR3: CASSLGGGGETQYF
V: TRBV5-1; J: TRBJ2-1; CDR3: CASSFRAGVVQAEQFF
V: TRBV10-3; J: TRBJ2-1; CDR3: CAIKLAGGSNEQFF
V: TRBV6-1; J: TRBJ1-1; CDR3: CASRSSERNTEAFF
V: TRBV5-1; J: TRBJ1-1; CDR3: CASKEQGGNTEAFF
V: TRBV29-1; J: TRBJ2-7; CDR3: CSAAPGQGPYEQYF
V: TRBV3-1; J: TRBJ2-7; CDR3: CASSHGWDRQYEQYF
V: TRBV6-1; J: TRBJ2-1; CDR3: CASSHDTLSYNEQFF
V: TRBV14; J: TRBJ1-2; CDR3: CASSQDWAGGHYGYTF
V: TRBV24-1; J: TRBJ1-3; CDR3: CATWDTSGNTIYF
V: TRBV6-1; J: TRBJ2-1; CDR3: CASSQTSGREHEQFF
V: TRBV7-6; J: TRBJ2-2; CDR3: CASSLGGGGELFF
V: TRBV14; J: TRBJ1-6; CDR3: CASSQVRGTGSPLHF
V: TRBV5-1; J: TRBJ1-1; CDR3: CASSGDSSGSTEAFF
V: TRBV20-1; J: TRBJ1-2; CDR3: CSASQGAQVGGYTF
V: TRBV20-1; J: TRBJ2-7; CDR3: CSASGTSGRGGEQYF
V: TRBV28; J: TRBJ1-2; CDR3: CASSRPIGQNGYTF
V: TRBV30; J: TRBJ2-5; CDR3: CAWRSVRAGGGETQYF
V: TRBV6-1; J: TRBJ1-6; CDR3: CASSLNGPFNSPLHF